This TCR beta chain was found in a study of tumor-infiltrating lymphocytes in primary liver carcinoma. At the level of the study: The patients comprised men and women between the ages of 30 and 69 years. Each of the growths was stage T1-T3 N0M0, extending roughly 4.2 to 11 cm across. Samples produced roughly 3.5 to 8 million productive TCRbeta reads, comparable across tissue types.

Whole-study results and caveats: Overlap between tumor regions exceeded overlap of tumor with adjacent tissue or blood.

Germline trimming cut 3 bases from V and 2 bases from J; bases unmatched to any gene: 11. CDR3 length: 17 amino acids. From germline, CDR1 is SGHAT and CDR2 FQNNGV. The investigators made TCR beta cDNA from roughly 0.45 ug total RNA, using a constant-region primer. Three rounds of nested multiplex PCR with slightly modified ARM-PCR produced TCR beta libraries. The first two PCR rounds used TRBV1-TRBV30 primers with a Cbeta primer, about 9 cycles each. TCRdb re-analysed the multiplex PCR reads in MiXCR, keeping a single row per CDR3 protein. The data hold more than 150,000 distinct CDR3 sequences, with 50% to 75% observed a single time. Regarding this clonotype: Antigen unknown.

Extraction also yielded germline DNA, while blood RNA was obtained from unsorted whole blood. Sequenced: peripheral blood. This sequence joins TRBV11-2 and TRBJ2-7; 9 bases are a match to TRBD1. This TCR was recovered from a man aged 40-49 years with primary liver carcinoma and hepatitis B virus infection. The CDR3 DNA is TGTGCCAGCAGCTTGATTCTGGGACAGGGCAGTGCCTACGAGCAGTACTTC. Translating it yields CASSLILGQGSAYEQYF.